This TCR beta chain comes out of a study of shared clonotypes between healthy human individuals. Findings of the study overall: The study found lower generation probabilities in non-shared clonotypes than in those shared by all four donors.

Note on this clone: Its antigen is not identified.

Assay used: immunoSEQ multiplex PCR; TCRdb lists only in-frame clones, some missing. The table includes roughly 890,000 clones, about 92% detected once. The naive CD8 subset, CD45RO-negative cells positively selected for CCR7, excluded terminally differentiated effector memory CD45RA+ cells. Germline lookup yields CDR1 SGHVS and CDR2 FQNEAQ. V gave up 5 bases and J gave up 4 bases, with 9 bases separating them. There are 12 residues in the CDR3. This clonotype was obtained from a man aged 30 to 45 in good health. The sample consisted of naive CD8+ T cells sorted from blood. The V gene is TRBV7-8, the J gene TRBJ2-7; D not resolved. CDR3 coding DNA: TGTGCCAGCAGCCCTACAGCTTACGAGCAGTACTTC. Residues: CASSPTAYEQYF.